The present TCR beta chain was sequenced within a study of blood T cell repertoires in COVID-19. Study background: Sources were T cells, B-cell-depleted T cells, or PBMCs; the material itself was cDNA or gDNA.

Seattle researchers signed up patients amid active infection and tracked them longitudinally. Produced via immunoSEQ multiplex PCR; TCRdb's table is partial and in-frame only. The table lists more than 100,000 clones, 85% to 90% of them singletons. Sequenced sample: peripheral blood. This TCR was recovered from a woman in her sixties with COVID-19, enrolled during active disease.

CDR3 residues: CATSRENDGSEKLFF. CDR3 DNA: TGTGCCACCAGCAGAGAGAACGACGGGAGTGAAAAACTGTTTTTT. V is TRBV15 and J is TRBJ1-4; D unclear. The CDR3 totals 15 residues. V lost 0 bases, J lost 7 bases, and 12 bases lay in between. Per the germline V gene, CDR1 is LNHNV and CDR2 is YYDKDF (reference sequence).